What follows are 7 T cell receptor beta chains derived from one specimen sequenced in a study of control samples from healthy donors and cancer patients. Clones were sequenced by immunoSEQ multiplex PCR, and TCRdb holds only the in-frame ones, with some missing. Seen here are about 160,000 clones, roughly 95% observed once, and the top ten hold just over 1%. The sample comprised blood. These receptor sequences come from a woman between 25 and 40 years old in good health.

V is TRBV11-2 and J is TRBJ2-1, with 9 positions matching TRBD1. Trimming took 2 bases from V and 7 from J; bases not matched to a gene: 6. There are 15 residues in the CDR3. The germline V gene encodes CDR1 SGHAT and CDR2 FQNNGV. CDR3 in amino acids: CASSLRGQGSNEQFF. As DNA, the CDR3 is TGTGCCAGCAGCTTAAGGGGACAGGGTAGTAATGAGCAGTTCTTC.

This sequence joins TRBV29-1 and TRBJ2-7; tentative D call: TRBD2 (5 bases). The CDR3 is 9 residues long. Germline V gene lookup returns CDR1 SQVTM and CDR2 ANQGSEA. CDR3 protein: CSPGYEQYF. DNA of the CDR3: TGCAGTCCGGGGTACGAGCAGTACTTC.

V usage is TRBV28 and J usage is TRBJ1-6; 7 bases map to TRBD1. This CDR3 is built from 14 residues. CDR1 is MDHEN, CDR2 SYDVKM, per germline. The trim removed 3 bases at V and 10 bases at J, leaving 6 bases unmatched. CDR3: CASSFYRGKSPLHF. The CDR3 DNA sequence: TGTGCCAGCAGTTTTTACAGGGGAAAATCACCCCTCCACTTT.

The chain is built from TRBV5-8 and TRBJ2-3, with TRBD2 identical over 7 bases. The V segment lost 4 bases and the J segment 7 bases; nucleotides outside the gene matches: 3. CDR3 length: 12 amino acids. The germline V gene has CDR1 SGHTS and CDR2 YDEGEE. CDR3 loop: CASSPGGYTQYF. CDR3 nucleotide sequence: TGTGCCAGCAGCCCCGGGGGGTATACGCAGTATTTT.

The J gene is TRBJ2-7, the V gene TRBV11-1; 8 nucleotides match TRBD1. Trimming at V came to 5 bases and at J to 6 bases, leaving 6 bases not matched to a gene. The V gene's germline CDR1 is SGHAT and CDR2 FQDESV (reference sequence). The CDR3 consists of 13 residues. CDR3 amino acids: CASSRTGRLEQYF. DNA for the CDR3: TGTGCCAGCAGCAGGACAGGGCGGCTCGAGCAGTACTTC. The whole variable domain, remainder taken from reference TRBV11-1 and TRBJ2-7, is EAEVAQSPRYKITEKSQAVAFWCDPISGHATLYWYRQILGQGPELLVQFQDESVVDDSQLPKDRFSAERLKGVDSTLKIQPAELGDSAMYLCASSRTGRLEQYFGPGTRLTVT.

The rearrangement joins TRBV19 to TRBJ2-6; TRBD1 matches at 7 bases. Germline CDR1 is LNHDA and CDR2 is SQIVND (reference sequence). J gave up 4 bases and V 5 bases, and 5 bases lay outside the gene matches. The CDR3 has 15 residues. CDR3 bases: TGTGCCAGTAGTCAAACAGGGGACGGGGCCAACGTCCTGACTTTC. This codes for CASSQTGDGANVLTF.

The chain is built from TRBV27 and TRBJ1-5; D is undetermined. V lost 5 bases and J 7 bases, leaving 15 bases between the germline ends. The germline CDR1 and CDR2 sequences are MNHEY and SMNVEV (reference sequence). This CDR3 is built from 14 residues. The CDR3 is CASSTAGGRQPQHF. The CDR3 DNA reads as TGTGCCAGCAGTACAGCGGGAGGAAGGCAGCCCCAGCATTTT.